This entry is about one T cell receptor beta chain. A Seattle source enrolled patients during active infection and followed them longitudinally. The record originates from a study of blood T cell repertoires in COVID-19. The CDR3 covers 15 residues. V lost 1 base to trimming and J lost 8 bases; unmatched junction nucleotides: 8. Germline lookup yields CDR1 SGHKS and CDR2 YYEKEE (reference sequence). Libraries were prepared by immunoSEQ multiplex PCR; TCRdb keeps only in-frame clonotypes and omits some of them. The sample carries about 170,000 clones, around four fifths recorded once. This chain connects TRBV5-5 to TRBJ1-2; 10 bases fit TRBD1. Input material: peripheral blood. The origin of this receptor is a woman older than 75 with COVID-19, enrolled during active disease. The DNA of the CDR3 is TGTGCCAGCAGCTTGACCGTACCGACAGGGGGCGGCTACACCTTC. Encoded protein: CASSLTVPTGGGYTF.